These T cell receptor beta chains were read from a single sample in a study of shared clonotypes between healthy human individuals. Using immunoSEQ multiplex PCR, the repertoire was profiled, and TCRdb retains in-frame clones only, with some absent. There are about 1.5 million clones in the sample; roughly 95% occur only once, and roughly 1.2% lies in the top ten. Sequenced material: naive CD4+ T cells sorted from blood. These receptors were taken from a man aged 30 to 45 in good health. CDR3s include the opening cysteine and the closing phenylalanine or tryptophan. The order of the fields is clone size, V gene, J gene, D gene, CDR3 protein, CDR3 DNA. D genes are given only for firm matches. Clone size is given for some rows only: seen once, a few or many times, or a class if the clone is expanded.

>-|TRBV10-3|TRBJ2-3|-
CAISGHGGGSSDTQYF
TGTGCCATCAGTGGACACGGGGGCGGGAGCTCGGATACGCAGTATTTT
>-|TRBV11-3|TRBJ2-7|TRBD2
CASSETSGSSYEQYF
TGTGCCAGCAGCGAGACTAGCGGGAGTTCTTACGAGCAGTACTTC
>-|TRBV7-2|TRBJ1-2|-
CASSLARVQTRANYGYTF
TGTGCCAGCAGCTTAGCGCGCGTTCAGACCCGGGCCAACTATGGCTACACCTTC
>-|TRBV10-3|TRBJ1-2|-
CAISEQDRYGYTF
TGTGCCATCAGTGAGCAGGACCGCTATGGCTACACCTTC
>-|TRBV19|TRBJ2-2|-
CATQLRQGITGELFF
TGTGCCACCCAGCTGCGGCAGGGTATCACCGGGGAGCTGTTTTTT
>-|TRBV5-6|TRBJ1-1|-
CASSLTKNTEAFF
TGTGCCAGCAGCTTGACTAAGAACACTGAAGCTTTCTTT
>-|TRBV28|TRBJ1-1|-
CASKEGRTRNTEAFF
TGTGCCAGTAAAGAGGGCCGGACACGGAACACTGAAGCTTTCTTT
>-|TRBV29-1|TRBJ2-7|TRBD1
CSVSRDRGLEQYF
TGCAGCGTCTCCCGGGACAGGGGGCTTGAGCAGTACTTC
>-|TRBV6-1|TRBJ2-3|-
CASSDQVEDTQYF
TGTGCCAGCAGTGACCAGGTTGAGGATACGCAGTATTTT
>-|TRBV5-8|TRBJ2-6|-
CASSLELLRSGANVLTF
TGTGCCAGCAGCTTGGAATTACTCAGATCTGGGGCCAACGTCCTGACTTTC
>-|TRBV27|TRBJ1-5|-
CASSLRGNNQPQHF
TGTGCCAGCAGTTTAAGAGGCAACAATCAGCCCCAGCATTTT
>-|TRBV29-1|TRBJ2-7|TRBD2
CSVASPGLAGYEQYF
TGCAGCGTTGCATCCCCGGGACTAGCGGGCTACGAGCAGTACTTC
>-|TRBV18|TRBJ2-1|TRBD2
CASSLAGADYNEQFF
TGTGCCAGCTCACTAGCGGGAGCGGATTACAATGAGCAGTTCTTC
>-|TRBV6-1|TRBJ2-7|-
CASSRTAYEQYF
TGTGCCAGCAGCCGGACAGCCTACGAGCAGTACTTC
>once|TRBV7-3|TRBJ2-2|TRBD2
CASSSGLAGTGELFF
TGTGCCAGCAGCTCCGGACTAGCGGGAACCGGGGAGCTGTTTTTT
>-|TRBV28|TRBJ1-3|-
CASRPQIYPLGNTIYF
TGTGCCAGCAGGCCGCAAATCTACCCCCTAGGAAACACCATATATTTT
>-|TRBV10-1|TRBJ2-1|TRBD2
CASSESRTSGSYEQFF
TGCGCCAGCAGTGAGTCGAGGACTAGCGGGAGTTATGAGCAGTTCTTC
>-|TRBV7-8|TRBJ2-1|TRBD2
CASTFVWGGWGFWIF
TGTGCCAGCACCTTCGTATGGGGGGGGTGGGGTTTCTGGATCTTC
>-|TRBV6-1|TRBJ2-7|-
CASRDVIYEQYF
TGTGCCAGCAGGGACGTGATCTACGAGCAGTACTTC
>-|TRBV7-9|TRBJ2-5|-
CASSTTVYQETQYF
TGTGCCAGCAGCACCACAGTGTACCAAGAGACCCAGTACTTC
>-|TRBV28|TRBJ1-1|-
CASSLLVNTEAFF
TGTGCCAGCAGTTTATTAGTGAACACTGAAGCTTTCTTT
>-|TRBV15|TRBJ2-4|TRBD1
CATSELLRDRFLAKNIQYF
TGTGCCACCAGCGAGCTCCTTCGGGACAGGTTCCTAGCCAAAAACATTCAGTACTTC
>-|TRBV19|TRBJ2-7|TRBD2
CASSLAAGGSYEQYF
TGTGCCAGTAGCCTAGCAGCGGGAGGGTCCTACGAGCAGTACTTC
>-|TRBV19|TRBJ2-7|TRBD2
CASSISGGTYEQYF
TGTGCCAGTAGTATCTCCGGGGGGACCTACGAGCAGTACTTC
>-|TRBV5-6|TRBJ2-5|TRBD2
CASSETTAGGETQYF
TGTGCCAGCAGCGAAACCACAGCGGGAGGTGAGACCCAGTACTTC
>-|TRBV28|TRBJ2-1|TRBD2
CASSLSSGGYNEQFF
TGTGCCAGCAGTTTATCGAGCGGGGGGTACAATGAGCAGTTCTTC
>-|TRBV9|TRBJ2-2|-
CASSVNNANTGELFF
TGTGCCAGCAGCGTAAACAACGCGAACACCGGGGAGCTGTTTTTT
>-|TRBV2|TRBJ2-7|TRBD1
CASRDPAGQGLVEQYF
TGTGCCAGCAGGGACCCCGCGGGACAGGGGCTGGTCGAGCAGTACTTC
>-|TRBV18|TRBJ2-1|-
CASSPGQISYNEQFF
TGTGCCAGCTCACCAGGGCAAATCTCCTACAATGAGCAGTTCTTC
>-|TRBV14|TRBJ1-1|-
CASSEGIRRGTEAFF
TGTGCCAGCAGCGAAGGGATACGACGGGGCACTGAAGCTTTCTTT
>-|TRBV18|TRBJ2-3|TRBD2
CASSPLGQGTSGFTDTQYF
TGTGCCAGCTCACCGTTGGGACAGGGGACTAGCGGGTTCACAGATACGCAGTATTTT
>-|TRBV6-1|TRBJ1-1|TRBD1
CASSAGQGRLTEAFF
TGTGCCAGCAGTGCAGGACAGGGTCGACTCACTGAAGCTTTCTTT
>-|TRBV11-3|TRBJ2-1|-
CASSRGPGVSYEQFF
TGTGCCAGCTCCCGGGGGCCGGGAGTTTCATATGAGCAGTTCTTC
>-|TRBV2|TRBJ2-7|TRBD1
CASSEEGTASQYF
TGTGCCAGCAGTGAAGAAGGGACAGCCTCGCAGTACTTC
>-|TRBV7-2|TRBJ1-5|-
CASSAVGAGFNQPQHF
TGTGCCAGCAGCGCCGTCGGTGCGGGGTTCAATCAGCCCCAGCATTTT
>-|TRBV11-2|TRBJ2-1|-
CASSLARDQGNEQFF
TGTGCCAGCAGCTTAGCCCGGGATCAGGGCAATGAGCAGTTCTTC
>-|TRBV5-1|TRBJ2-1|-
CASSYGLTAPGVTEQFF
TGCGCCAGCAGCTACGGGCTGACAGCCCCCGGAGTTACCGAGCAGTTCTTC
>-|TRBV4-1|TRBJ1-3|-
CASSQAGQRSGNTIYF
TGCGCCAGCAGCCAAGCCGGACAGCGCTCTGGAAACACCATATATTTT
>-|TRBV28|TRBJ1-4|-
CASSPGNQEKLFF
TGTGCCAGCAGTCCGGGAAACCAGGAAAAACTGTTTTTT
>once|TRBV10-3|TRBJ1-4|-
CATGSETYEKLFF
TGTGCCACGGGGTCAGAGACTTATGAAAAACTGTTTTTT
>-|TRBV5-1|TRBJ2-3|-
CASSGGQTSTDTQYF
TGCGCCAGCAGCGGTGGACAGACTAGCACAGATACGCAGTATTTT
>-|TRBV28|TRBJ1-5|-
CASSYSGGGNQPQHF
TGTGCCAGCAGTTACTCAGGCGGGGGTAATCAGCCCCAGCATTTT
>-|TRBV10-3|TRBJ2-2|TRBD2
CAIGLLAGSTGELFF
TGTGCCATCGGATTACTAGCGGGAAGCACCGGGGAGCTGTTTTTT
>-|TRBV5-4|TRBJ1-6|-
CASSLGAPYNSPLHF
TGTGCCAGCAGCTTGGGAGCCCCCTATAATTCACCCCTCCACTTT
>-|TRBV6-6|TRBJ2-5|-
CASSYIEGMGETQYF
TGTGCCAGCAGTTACATTGAGGGGATGGGAGAGACCCAGTACTTC
>-|TRBV11-1|TRBJ2-5|-
CASSRTLGVQETQYF
TGTGCCAGCAGCCGGACCCTCGGGGTACAAGAGACCCAGTACTTC
>-|TRBV7-6|TRBJ2-1|-
CASSLELAASSYNEQFF
TGTGCCAGCAGCTTAGAGTTAGCGGCTAGCTCCTACAATGAGCAGTTCTTC
>-|TRBV29-1|TRBJ1-1|-
CSVRTEENTEAFF
TGCAGCGTTAGGACAGAGGAGAACACTGAAGCTTTCTTT
>-|TRBV11-2|TRBJ1-5|TRBD1
CASSRQGSNQPQHF
TGTGCCAGCAGCCGACAGGGTAGCAATCAGCCCCAGCATTTT
>-|TRBV28|TRBJ2-7|-
CASSPDYEQYF
TGTGCCAGCAGTCCGGACTACGAGCAGTACTTC
>once|TRBV11-3|TRBJ2-7|-
CASSLAGSEQYF
TGTGCCAGCAGCTTAGCGGGGTCCGAGCAGTACTTC